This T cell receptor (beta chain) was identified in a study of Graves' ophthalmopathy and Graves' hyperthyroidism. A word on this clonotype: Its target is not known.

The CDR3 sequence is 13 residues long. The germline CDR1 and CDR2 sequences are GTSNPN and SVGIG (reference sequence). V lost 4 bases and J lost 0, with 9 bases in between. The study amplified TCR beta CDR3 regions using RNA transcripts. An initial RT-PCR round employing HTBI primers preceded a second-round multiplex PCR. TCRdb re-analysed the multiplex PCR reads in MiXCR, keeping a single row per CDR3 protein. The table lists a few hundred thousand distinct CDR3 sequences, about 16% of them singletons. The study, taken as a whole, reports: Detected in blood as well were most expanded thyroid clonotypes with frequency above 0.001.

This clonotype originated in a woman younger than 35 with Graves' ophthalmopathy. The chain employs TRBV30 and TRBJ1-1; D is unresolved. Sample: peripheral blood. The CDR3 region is CAWTRTLNTEAFF. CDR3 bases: TGTGCCTGGACCCGAACCTTGAACACTGAAGCTTTCTTT.